Below are 27 T cell receptor beta chains sequenced from a single sample in a study of T cell responses to AZD1222 COVID-19 vaccine. Produced via immunoSEQ multiplex PCR; TCRdb's table is partial and in-frame only. The table shows roughly 160,000 clones, with about nine tenths occurring only once. The specimen was peripheral blood, collected on day 0 of AZD1222 vaccination. Receptors were obtained from an adult in good health.

The chain employs TRBV11-2 and TRBJ2-3; TRBD1 aligns across 8 bases. With 5 bases clipped from V and 0 bases from J, the junction kept 4 bases outside the gene matches. CDR1 and CDR2 (germline): SGHAT, FQNNGV. The CDR3 consists of 15 residues. CDR3 DNA: TGTGCCAGCAGCACCGGACAGGGAAGCACAGATACGCAGTATTTT. Translation: CASSTGQGSTDTQYF.

CDR3 DNA sequence: TGTGCCAGCAGCTCGACGACCGTTGGCTACACCTTC. Encoded protein: CASSSTTVGYTF. This chain joins TRBV7-9 and TRBJ1-2; D is unclear. Germline V CDR1 and CDR2: SEHNR, FQNEAQ (reference sequence). Trimming pared 4 bases from V and 7 bases from J, leaving 10 bases between. This CDR3 is 12 amino acids long.

This sequence joins TRBV5-1 and TRBJ1-1; the match to TRBD1 covers 8 bases. The CDR3 loop spans 15 amino acids. J gave up 4 bases and V 0 bases, and 5 bases lay outside the gene matches. Germline CDR1 is SGHRS and CDR2 is YFSETQ. The chain's CDR3 is CASSLEQGAGTEAFF. The CDR3 region has the DNA TGCGCCAGCAGCTTGGAGCAGGGGGCTGGCACTGAAGCTTTCTTT.

This sequence joins TRBV10-3 and TRBJ2-7; D unclear. Germline V CDR1 and CDR2: ENHRY, SYGVKD. This CDR3 is built from 12 residues. The V end was cut by 2 bases, the J end by 2 bases, with 4 bases between. The CDR3 DNA sequence: TGTGCCATCAGTGAGCCCCCCTACGAGCAGTACTTC. Its protein is CAISEPPYEQYF.

The chain carries TRBV10-1 and TRBJ2-3, with TRBD2 identical over 15 bases. The CDR3 length is 17 residues. J was trimmed by 3 bases and V by 4 bases; bases with no gene match: 5. Per the germline V gene, CDR1 is WNHNN and CDR2 is SYGVQD (reference sequence). CDR3 sequence reads: CASSAGTSGRRTDTQYF. The DNA of the CDR3 is TGCGCCAGCAGTGCCGGGACTAGCGGGAGGAGAACAGATACGCAGTATTTT.

This chain links TRBV9 with TRBJ2-7; TRBD1 matches at 7 bases. J was trimmed by 4 bases and V by 4 bases; bases with no gene match: 14. The CDR3 runs to 16 residues. Germline CDR1 and CDR2: SGDLS and YYNGEE. CDR3 sequence reads: CASSPYYQGERYEQYF. Here the CDR3 DNA reads TGTGCCAGCAGCCCCTATTACCAGGGGGAAAGGTACGAGCAGTACTTC.

V gene TRBV9 combines with J gene TRBJ2-3, with D possibly TRBD1 on 5 matching bases. V was pared by 5 bases and J by 0 bases, with 16 bases between. Germline assignment: CDR1 SGDLS and CDR2 YYNGEE. The CDR3 is 16 amino acids. The CDR3 loop reads CASSGRGRASTDTQYF. The DNA for the CDR3 is TGTGCCAGCAGTGGAAGAGGCAGGGCTAGCACAGATACGCAGTATTTT. Variable domain in full (rest from reference TRBV9 and TRBJ2-3): DSGVTQTPKHLITATGQRVTLRCSPRSGDLSVYWYQQSLDQGLQFLIQYYNGEERAKGNILERFSAQQFPDLHSELNLSSLELGDSALYFCASSGRGRASTDTQYFGPGTRLTVL.

V gene TRBV3-1 (or the pseudogene TRBV3-2) combines with J gene TRBJ1-6; 9 bases line up with TRBD1. CDR1 LGHDT and CDR2 YNNKEL come from the germline V gene (reference sequence). This CDR3 is built from 15 residues. The V and J ends lost 1 base and 10 bases, in that order; junction bases with no gene match: 5. The CDR3 is CASSQVPGQGSPLHF. The CDR3 region has the DNA TGTGCCAGCAGCCAAGTCCCGGGACAGGGCTCACCCCTCCACTTT.

V is TRBV10-1 and J is TRBJ2-7; the match to TRBD1 covers 7 bases. V lost 2 bases and J lost 3; bases outside the gene matches: 1. The CDR3 extends over 13 amino acids. Germline-derived CDR1 and CDR2 are WNHNN and SYGVQD (reference sequence). The CDR3 spells CASSERDSYEQYF. The CDR3 DNA follows: TGCGCCAGCAGTGAGCGGGACAGCTACGAGCAGTACTTC.

The chain employs TRBV20-1 and TRBJ2-3; D not certain. V was cut by 3 bases and J by 0 bases, with 10 bases left in between. The CDR3 runs 14 residues. CDR1 is DFQATT and CDR2 is SNEGSKA in the germline V gene (reference sequence). In DNA, the CDR3 is TGCAGTGCTAGTAAGGGATATAGCACAGATACGCAGTATTTT. Protein sequence: CSASKGYSTDTQYF.

This rearrangement joins TRBV11-2 to TRBJ1-6, with 8 bases fitting TRBD1. Per the germline V gene, CDR1 is SGHAT and CDR2 is FQNNGV. This CDR3 region has 15 residues. V was pared by 4 bases and J by 8 bases, with 7 bases of the junction left unmatched. CDR3 nucleotide sequence: TGTGCCAGCAGCTCTGACAGGGGCAGGCATTCACCCCTCCACTTT. Protein: CASSSDRGRHSPLHF.

Only one count was recorded for this clone. This chain uses TRBV18 with TRBJ1-5; 7 bases are a match to TRBD1. The germline gives CDR1 KGHSH, CDR2 LQKENI. The junction had 8 bases not matched to a gene; V was cut back by 6 bases and J by 6 bases. The CDR3 spans 14 residues. The CDR3 DNA reads TGTGCCAGCTCGCCCGACAGGGATCGTCAGCCCCAGCATTTT. It yields the protein CASSPDRDRQPQHF.

The chain combines TRBV3-1 (or the pseudogene TRBV3-2) with TRBJ1-2; 7 nucleotides match TRBD1. Germline CDR1 and CDR2: LGHDT and YNNKEL (reference sequence). The CDR3 runs to 15 residues. The V gene end was trimmed by 4 bases and the J gene end by 8 bases; junction bases not matched to a gene: 13. Here the CDR3 DNA reads TGTGCCAGCAGCCTCAAGTCCCAGGGGGTCCTCGGCTACACCTTC. Its translation is CASSLKSQGVLGYTF.

A note on this clone: This could be a read error, since a much larger clone is one nucleotide away. The chain joins TRBV16 to TRBJ1-2; D is perhaps TRBD1 (6 bases). V lost 5 bases to trimming and J lost 2 bases, with 9 bases between them. CDR3 length equals 13 residues. Germline-derived CDR1 and CDR2 are KGHSY and FQNENV. The CDR3 spells CASSLQGNYGYTF. The CDR3 DNA sequence: TGTGCCAGCAGCTTACAGGGCAACTATGGCTACACCTTC.

The rearrangement uses TRBV27 and TRBJ2-5, with D perhaps matching TRBD2 (6 bases). The germline gives CDR1 MNHEY, CDR2 SMNVEV (reference sequence). CDR3 length equals 14 residues. The V end was cut by 8 bases, the J end by 1 base, with 14 bases between. The CDR3 region is CASHSAGLQETQYF. For the CDR3, the DNA is TGTGCCAGCCATTCGGCGGGGCTCCAAGAGACCCAGTACTTC.

V is TRBV19 and J is TRBJ1-6; possibly TRBD1 for D (5 bases). Trimming left V 3 bases short and J 10 bases short, with 13 bases between. There are 14 residues in the CDR3. The V gene's germline CDR1 is LNHDA and CDR2 SQIVND (reference sequence). The CDR3 region is CASSIRGEESPLHF. The CDR3 nucleotides read TGTGCCAGTAGTATCAGAGGGGAAGAGTCACCCCTCCACTTT. Looking up the rest from reference TRBV19 and TRBJ1-6 gives the full variable domain: DGGITQSPKYLFRKEGQNVTLSCEQNLNHDAMYWYRQDPGQGLRLIYYSQIVNDFQKGDIAEGYSVSREKKESFPLTVTSAQKNPTAFYLCASSIRGEESPLHFGNGTRLTVT.

CDR3 residues: CAISGPGQGSTGELFF. CDR3 in DNA: TGTGCCATCAGTGGGCCCGGACAGGGGAGCACCGGGGAGCTGTTTTTT. The chain carries TRBV10-3 and TRBJ2-2; 9 positions match TRBD1. The CDR3 length is 16 residues. Unmatched junction bases numbered 7, after V lost 4 bases and J lost 4 bases. Germline V gene data show CDR1 as ENHRY and CDR2 as SYGVKD.

The chain uses TRBV6-1 and TRBJ2-1; 8 bases agree with TRBD2. Germline V gene sequence: CDR1 MNHNS, CDR2 SASEGT. The trim removed 2 bases at V and 3 bases at J, leaving 6 bases unmatched. The CDR3 covers 16 residues. The CDR3 loop reads CASSESVTSVYNEQFF. In DNA, the CDR3 is TGTGCCAGCAGTGAATCAGTGACTAGCGTCTACAATGAGCAGTTCTTC.

The chain employs TRBV3-1 (or the pseudogene TRBV3-2) and TRBJ1-2; possibly TRBD1 for D (5 bases). Between the trimmed V and J ends, which lost 4 bases and 3 bases, there was a span of 12 bases. This CDR3 has 14 residues. Looked up from germline, CDR1 is LGHDT and CDR2 is YNNKEL (reference sequence). CDR3 sequence: CASSPWAGHYGYTF. CDR3 coding DNA: TGTGCCAGCAGCCCCTGGGCAGGGCACTATGGCTACACCTTC.

The genes are TRBV6-5 and TRBJ2-1; D might be TRBD2 (6 bases). This CDR3 has 16 residues. Germline-derived CDR1 and CDR2 are MNHEY and SVGAGI. The V end was cut by 0 bases, the J end by 5 bases, with 14 bases between. The CDR3 here is CASSYSSGRTNNEQFF. In DNA form, the CDR3 reads TGTGCCAGCAGTTACTCGTCGGGGAGGACCAACAATGAGCAGTTCTTC.

The chain couples TRBV28 to TRBJ1-4, with D possibly TRBD1 on 5 matching bases. This CDR3 spans 15 amino acids. Germline loops: CDR1 MDHEN, CDR2 SYDVKM. V gave up 3 bases and J gave up 6 bases, with 14 bases separating them. The CDR3 reads CASSFLGEYYEKLFF. The CDR3 DNA is TGTGCCAGCAGTTTCTTGGGGGAGTATTATGAAAAACTGTTTTTT. Filled out from reference TRBV28 and TRBJ1-4, the complete variable domain reads DVKVTQSSRYLVKRTGEKVFLECVQDMDHENMFWYRQDPGLGLRLIYFSYDVKMKEKGDIPEGYSVSREKKERFSLILESASTNQTSMYLCASSFLGEYYEKLFFGSGTQLSVL.

The gene calls are TRBV19 and TRBJ2-2, with 7 bases that match TRBD2. The CDR3 has 15 residues. Germline lookup yields CDR1 LNHDA and CDR2 SQIVND (reference sequence). V gave up 3 bases and J gave up 7 bases; unmatched junction bases: 8. DNA of the CDR3: TGTGCCAGTAGTATTGGGAGGGGTCCCGGCGGGGAGCTGTTTTTT. It specifies CASSIGRGPGGELFF.

This clone was seen a single time. This sequence joins TRBV6-4 and TRBJ2-7, with D perhaps TRBD1 (5 bases). Per the germline V gene, CDR1 is MRHNA and CDR2 is SNTAGT. Trimming shortened V by 0 bases and J by 2 bases, and 14 bases separated the two germline ends. This CDR3 comprises 16 residues. CDR3 amino acids: CASSDSNQGAPYEQYF. In DNA, the CDR3 is TGTGCCAGCAGTGACTCCAACCAAGGGGCTCCCTACGAGCAGTACTTC.

This chain uses TRBV21-1 with TRBJ1-2. TRBV21-1 constitutes a pseudogene. The CDR3 loop spans 18 amino acids. CDR3 nucleotide sequence: TGTGCCAGCAAAGGTGATTCCCGCCATCCCAACGGGCGGAATGGCTACACCTTC. This encodes CASKGDSRHPNGRNGYTF.

J is TRBJ1-5 and V is TRBV19; D gene unclear. Germline V CDR1 and CDR2: LNHDA, SQIVND (reference sequence). The CDR3 totals 13 residues. The ends were cut back, 6 bases at V and 6 bases at J, with 12 bases in the middle. CDR3 bases: TGTGCCAGTAGATATGTGACGGGTCAGCCCCAGCATTTT. This translates into CASRYVTGQPQHF.

This chain joins TRBV3-1 (or the pseudogene TRBV3-2) and TRBJ2-1, with D maybe TRBD1 (6 bases). The CDR3 runs to 14 residues. V was shortened by 4 bases and J by 8 bases, with 15 bases between the two germline ends. CDR1 LGHDT and CDR2 YNNKEL come from the germline V gene (reference sequence). For the CDR3, the DNA is TGTGCCAGCAGCCGACGAAGTACAGGGCATGAGCAGTTCTTC. Translating it yields CASSRRSTGHEQFF.

The chain employs TRBV5-1 and TRBJ2-1, with D uncertain. This CDR3 comprises 14 residues. Germline lookup yields CDR1 SGHRS and CDR2 YFSETQ. Trimming left V 1 base short and J 3 bases short, with 8 bases between. The DNA for the CDR3 is TGCGCCAGCAGCTTGCCGTCGGGCTACAATGAGCAGTTCTTC. Translating gives CASSLPSGYNEQFF. The full variable domain, in which reference TRBV5-1 and TRBJ2-1 provide the parts outside the CDR3, is KAGVTQTPRYLIKTRGQQVTLSCSPISGHRSVSWYQQTPGQGLQFLFEYFSETQRNKGNFPGRFSGRQFSNSRSEMNVSTLELGDSALYLCASSLPSGYNEQFFGPGTRLTVL.